Following are 30 T cell receptor beta chains from one sample sequenced in a study of cytomegalovirus exposure and HLA in healthy donors (dated by TCRdb to the late 2010s). The protocol used for the library was the immunoSEQ multiplex PCR assay. For the multiplex PCR, a mixture combining 60 forward primers for TCR Vbeta segments and 13 reverse primers for TCR Jbeta segments was used. Imported from immuneACCESS, the table was reduced by TCRdb to in-frame sequences with V and J called. These copies leave out some clones; in studies compared against another copy, an unresolved V gene accounts for under half, and the cause of the remainder is not known. This sample lists around 180,000 clones; around 86% were detected once. Of the sample, more than 1.5% falls within the top ten clones. The sequencing input was PBMCs. These TCRs come from a woman aged 18-30 years in good health and CMV-seronegative.

This clone showed up just a few times. The chain combines TRBV28 with TRBJ1-2; tentative D call: TRBD1 (5 bases). CDR3 length: 14 residues. The germline CDR1 and CDR2 sequences are MDHEN and SYDVKM. V lost 3 bases, J lost 0 bases, and 8 bases lay in between. This chain's CDR3 is CASSFGGANYGYTF. CDR3 in DNA: TGTGCCAGCAGTTTCGGGGGAGCTAACTATGGCTACACCTTC.

The V and J genes are TRBV19 and TRBJ1-5; the D is unclear. Germline V lookup: CDR1 LNHDA, CDR2 SQIVND (reference sequence). CDR3 length equals 13 residues. Trimming cost V 6 bases and J 3 bases, with 9 bases left between them. This CDR3 is CASSPGLNQPQHF. Here the CDR3 DNA reads TGTGCCAGTAGCCCGGGTCTCAATCAGCCCCAGCATTTT.

The chain recombines TRBV6-5 with TRBJ1-6; tentatively, D is TRBD1 (5 bases). The germline V gene encodes CDR1 MNHEY and CDR2 SVGAGI. The CDR3 covers 15 residues. The V and J ends lost 0 bases and 9 bases respectively, with 12 bases between them. The CDR3 DNA sequence: TGTGCCAGCAGTTACTCGTCGAAGGGGTCTTCACCCCTCCACTTT. Translated: CASSYSSKGSSPLHF.

The chain carries TRBV18 and TRBJ1-5; D is uncertain. Germline-derived CDR1 and CDR2 are KGHSH and LQKENI. Trimming removed 1 base at V and 4 bases at J, with 8 bases between. CDR3 length: 14 amino acids. The CDR3 DNA is TGTGCCAGCTCACCACTGGAGGCTAATCAGCCCCAGCATTTT. This sequence encodes CASSPLEANQPQHF.

The chain links TRBV4-3 to TRBJ2-7; 10 bases map to TRBD2. Germline CDR1 is LGHNA and CDR2 is YSLEER. This CDR3 is built from 14 residues. The V segment lost 4 bases and the J segment 2 bases; nucleotides outside the gene matches: 2. DNA of the CDR3: TGCGCCAGCAGCCCCGGGACTAGCGCCTACGAGCAGTACTTC. The encoded protein is CASSPGTSAYEQYF.

The V call is TRBV12-5, the J call TRBJ2-7; 8 bases agree with TRBD1. The germline V gene encodes CDR1 LGHNT and CDR2 FRNRAP. This CDR3 is 13 amino acids long. Trimming took 5 bases from V and 5 from J; bases not matched to a gene: 5. The CDR3 DNA reads as TGTGCTAGTGGTCACGGACAGGGAGACGAGCAGTACTTC. Translating it yields CASGHGQGDEQYF.

This sequence joins TRBV30 and TRBJ1-1; D is unclear. V dropped 0 bases and J dropped 1 base, with 6 bases sitting between them. The CDR3 extends over 13 amino acids. Germline V gene sequence: CDR1 GTSNPN, CDR2 SVGIG (reference sequence). The CDR3 spells CAWSVGGNTEAFF. CDR3 in DNA: TGTGCCTGGAGTGTAGGAGGGAACACTGAAGCTTTCTTT.

The chain has TRBV2 and TRBJ2-2; possible D gene TRBD2, 5 bases. This CDR3 spans 13 amino acids. V was shortened by 10 bases and J by 4 bases, with 13 bases between the two germline ends. The germline gives CDR1 SNHLY, CDR2 FYNNEI. CDR3 DNA: TGTGCCATAGGAGGACTTGGCACCGGGGAGCTGTTTTTT. Translated, it gives CAIGGLGTGELFF. Complete variable domain (other parts from reference TRBV2 and TRBJ2-2): EPEVTQTPSHQVTQMGQEVILRCVPISNHLYFYWYRQILGQKVEFLVSFYNNEISEKSEIFDDQFSVERPDGSNFTLKIRSTKLEDSAMYFCAIGGLGTGELFFGEGSRLTVL.

This clone was detected only once. The rearrangement uses TRBV7-6 and TRBJ2-5; a possible D gene is TRBD2 (5 bases). Looked up from germline, CDR1 is SGHVS and CDR2 is FNYEAQ. V was shortened by 2 bases and J by 2 bases, with 9 bases between the two germline ends. This CDR3 has 14 residues. This CDR3 reads CASSLYRGQETQYF. The CDR3 DNA reads as TGTGCCAGCAGCTTATATCGGGGACAAGAGACCCAGTACTTC.

The chain is built from TRBV12-5 and TRBJ2-3, with 7 bases fitting TRBD2. This CDR3 spans 16 amino acids. The ends lost 5 bases at V and 0 bases at J; junction bases unmatched: 8. Germline loops: CDR1 LGHNT, CDR2 FRNRAP. The CDR3 reads CASGGWVSGSTDTQYF. CDR3 sequence (DNA): TGTGCTAGTGGTGGCTGGGTTAGCGGGAGCACAGATACGCAGTATTTT.

The gene calls are TRBV11-3 and TRBJ1-1; maybe TRBD1 (5 bases). This CDR3 spans 14 amino acids. V dropped 4 bases and J dropped 2 bases, with 11 bases sitting between them. Germline lookup yields CDR1 SGHNT and CDR2 YENEEA. In DNA, the CDR3 is TGTGCCAGCAGCTCCAGGGCGGGAAACACTGAAGCTTTCTTT. This encodes CASSSRAGNTEAFF.

This rearrangement joins TRBV2 to TRBJ1-2; TRBD1 matches at 7 bases. Trimming removed 2 bases from V and 4 bases from J; junction bases left unmatched: 10. CDR3 length equals 16 residues. CDR1 is SNHLY and CDR2 is FYNNEI in the germline V gene. CDR3 bases: TGTGCCAGCAGTGAATCGAGACAGGGTGTTGGCTATGGCTACACCTTC. Translated, it gives CASSESRQGVGYGYTF. Filled out from reference TRBV2 and TRBJ1-2, the complete variable domain reads EPEVTQTPSHQVTQMGQEVILRCVPISNHLYFYWYRQILGQKVEFLVSFYNNEISEKSEIFDDQFSVERPDGSNFTLKIRSTKLEDSAMYFCASSESRQGVGYGYTFGSGTRLTVV.

The chain has TRBV11-2 and TRBJ2-7; D possibly corresponds to TRBD1 (5 bases). V was clipped by 7 bases and J by 3 bases, with 16 bases between them. Germline assignment: CDR1 SGHAT and CDR2 FQNNGV. The CDR3 extends over 14 amino acids. CDR3 nucleotides: TGTGCCAGCAAGCCCTCGACAGCTTACTACGAGCAGTACTTC. The encoded protein is CASKPSTAYYEQYF.

The chain employs TRBV10-2 and TRBJ2-5, with a tentative D call TRBD2 (6 bases). The CDR3 length is 15 residues. V lost 9 bases and J 5 bases, leaving 22 bases between the germline ends. The germline V gene has CDR1 WSHSY and CDR2 SAAADI. CDR3 residues: CASQEGLHPWETQYF. Written as DNA, the CDR3 is TGCGCCAGTCAGGAGGGGCTCCATCCCTGGGAGACCCAGTACTTC.

The chain has TRBV4-2 and TRBJ2-3, with D perhaps matching TRBD2 (5 bases). The CDR3 contains 18 residues. Germline-derived CDR1 and CDR2 are LGHNA and YNFKEQ. V dropped 1 base and J dropped 4 bases, with 21 bases sitting between them. CDR3 nucleotides: TGTGCCAGCAGCCAAGTTCTCGGGCGCGGAGGACCCCCAGATACGCAGTATTTT. It is translated as CASSQVLGRGGPPDTQYF.

This clone was counted a single time. V is TRBV2 and J is TRBJ2-1; tentative D call: TRBD2 (6 bases). The germline V gene encodes CDR1 SNHLY and CDR2 FYNNEI. V lost 10 bases, J lost 8 bases, and 21 bases lay in between. The CDR3 covers 14 residues. In DNA, the CDR3 is TGTGCCACCTTCGGGCGTAACCGGAGGGATGAGCAGTTCTTC. It translates to CATFGRNRRDEQFF.

The rearrangement joins TRBV4-1 to TRBJ2-7; TRBD2 matches at 11 bases. This CDR3 region has 16 residues. V was pared by 0 bases and J by 6 bases, with 7 bases of the junction left unmatched. Germline V CDR1 and CDR2: MGHRA, YSYEKL. Here the CDR3 reads CASSQDDTSGSREQYF. DNA for the CDR3: TGCGCCAGCAGCCAAGACGATACTAGCGGGAGCCGCGAGCAGTACTTC.

The chain employs TRBV6-5 and TRBJ2-7, with 7 bases that match TRBD1. The germline CDR1 and CDR2 sequences are MNHEY and SVGAGI. The CDR3 totals 12 residues. Trimming removed 4 bases from V and 6 bases from J; junction bases left unmatched: 3. CDR3 protein: CASSSQGREQYF. Written as DNA, the CDR3 is TGTGCCAGCAGTTCACAGGGGCGCGAGCAGTACTTC.

The chain has TRBV12-5 and TRBJ2-3, with D possibly TRBD2 on 5 matching bases. CDR1 is LGHNT, CDR2 FRNRAP, per germline. V lost 4 bases and J lost 2, with 16 bases in between. This CDR3 contains 16 residues. CDR3 sequence: CASGSFLTGDTDTQYF. CDR3 coding DNA: TGTGCTAGTGGTTCTTTCTTGACCGGGGACACAGATACGCAGTATTTT.

This rearrangement joins TRBV10-3 to TRBJ1-4; D is unclear. The CDR3 length is 15 residues. Between the trimmed V and J ends, which lost 2 bases and 11 bases, there was a span of 18 bases. Germline values: CDR1 ENHRY, CDR2 SYGVKD. CDR3: CAISEADGSSGKLFF. The CDR3 DNA is TGTGCCATCAGTGAGGCAGATGGATCCTCCGGGAAACTGTTTTTT.

The table lists this clone with a count of one. The chain couples TRBV7-8 to TRBJ2-7; 8 bases match TRBD1. V was clipped by 5 bases and J by 3 bases; unmatched bases: 12. This CDR3 is 16 amino acids long. Germline loops: CDR1 SGHVS, CDR2 FQNEAQ. CDR3 nucleotides: TGTGCCAGCAGCCCACCAGACAGGGGTTGGGTCTACGAGCAGTACTTC. It yields the protein CASSPPDRGWVYEQYF.

The chain carries TRBV29-1 and TRBJ2-3; tentatively, D is TRBD1 (7 bases). V was clipped by 3 bases and J by 5 bases, with 12 bases between them. Germline V gene sequence: CDR1 SQVTM, CDR2 ANQGSEA. There are 13 residues in the CDR3. The CDR3: CSVEEGARDTQYF. As DNA, the CDR3 is TGCAGCGTTGAGGAGGGGGCAAGAGATACGCAGTATTTT.

In its sample, this clone was seen once. The chain couples TRBV21-1 to TRBJ1-4; no check of the table's D call, TRBD1, against the DNA was made. TRBV21-1 corresponds to a pseudogene. This CDR3 contains 15 residues. The CDR3 DNA is TGTGCCGGGCAGACCGGGACAGGGGTTAATGAAAAACTGTTTTTT. Protein product: CAGQTGTGVNEKLFF.

This rearrangement joins TRBV5-1 to TRBJ2-5; a weak D match, TRBD2 (5 bases). The CDR3 sequence is 16 residues long. V gave up 0 bases and J gave up 1 base, with 13 bases separating them. The germline V gene encodes CDR1 SGHRS and CDR2 YFSETQ. The CDR3 coding sequence is TGCGCCAGCAGCTTGGGGACTTTCCCTCCCCAAGAGACCCAGTACTTC. This encodes CASSLGTFPPQETQYF.

V gene TRBV6-5 combines with J gene TRBJ1-1; TRBD1 matches 7 bases. V trimming: 5 bases; J trimming: 4 bases; junction bases outside the gene matches: 4. Germline CDR1 and CDR2: MNHEY and SVGAGI. The CDR3 is made up of 13 amino acids. CDR3 region: CASSKTGATEAFF. Written as DNA, the CDR3 is TGTGCCAGCAGTAAAACAGGGGCCACTGAAGCTTTCTTT.

The J gene is TRBJ2-7, the V gene TRBV4-3; 9 nucleotides align to TRBD1. CDR3 size: 15 residues. V lost 4 bases to trimming and J lost 7 bases; unmatched junction nucleotides: 11. Germline V gives CDR1 LGHNA, CDR2 YSLEER. CDR3 coding DNA: TGCGCCAGCAGCCCATCCGGGACAGGGACCGGAGAGCAGTACTTC. Protein sequence: CASSPSGTGTGEQYF.

This clone was detected only a few times. CDR3 protein: CASSGQPNQPQHF. The CDR3 DNA reads as TGTGCCAGCAGTGGACAGCCCAATCAGCCCCAGCATTTT. The chain carries TRBV6-1 and TRBJ1-5; maybe TRBD1 (5 bases). V lost 4 bases, J lost 3 bases, and 7 bases lay in between. CDR3 length: 13 residues. From germline, CDR1 is MNHNS and CDR2 SASEGT.

As DNA, the CDR3 is TGCGCCAGCAGCTTGGCTGAGACAGGGAACACCGGGGAGCTGTTTTTT. Its protein product is CASSLAETGNTGELFF. The chain couples TRBV5-1 to TRBJ2-2, with D possibly TRBD1 on 6 matching bases. V dropped 0 bases and J dropped 1 base, with 10 bases sitting between them. Per the germline V gene, CDR1 is SGHRS and CDR2 is YFSETQ. CDR3 length equals 16 residues.

Turning to this clone: This specimen includes other DNA sequences encoding the same CDR3. The J gene is TRBJ1-5, the V gene TRBV4-3, with 7 bases lining up with TRBD1. This CDR3 contains 15 residues. Per the germline V gene, CDR1 is LGHNA and CDR2 is YSLEER. Unmatched junction bases numbered 8, after V lost 0 bases and J lost 9 bases. The CDR3 sequence is CASSQDRQGLLPQHF. The CDR3 DNA is TGCGCCAGCAGCCAAGATAGACAGGGCCTACTGCCCCAGCATTTT.

The V and J genes are TRBV9 and TRBJ2-7; 7 bases align to TRBD2. Germline V lookup: CDR1 SGDLS, CDR2 YYNGEE. Germline trimming cut 1 base from V and 6 bases from J; bases unmatched to any gene: 7. This CDR3 has 14 residues. CDR3 amino acids: CASSVTTGGGEQYF. CDR3 sequence (DNA): TGTGCCAGCAGCGTAACAACGGGAGGCGGCGAGCAGTACTTC.